These T cell receptor beta chains were read from a single sample in a study of OX40 agonist ivuxolimab in advanced cancers. The assay was immunoSEQ multiplex PCR, and TCRdb's table has in-frame clones only and misses some. The sample has about 76,000 clones, 80% to 90% seen once; the top ten hold approximately 5.1%. The sequencing used CD4+ or CD8+ T cells sorted from blood, collected in a trial of the OX40 agonist ivuxolimab. These receptors all come from an adult with an advanced solid tumor such as melanoma, head and neck, liver or kidney cancer. Each CDR3 is given with its conserved first and last residue. D genes are given only for firm matches. Size values are once, few and many counts, or a class for expanded clones, and some rows have none.

cdr3_length	v_call	clone_size	d_call	j_call	cdr3_aa	cdr3_nt
16	TRBV7-2	NA	NA	TRBJ1-3	CASSLLGTASGNTIYF	TGTGCCAGCAGCCTACTCGGGACGGCCTCTGGAAACACCATATATTTT
14	TRBV7-2	NA	NA	TRBJ2-3	CASSSRDPTDRQYF	TGTGCCAGCAGCTCTCGGGACCCAACTGATCGGCAGTATTTT
14	TRBV29-1	NA	NA	TRBJ2-5	CSVGTYNPQETQYF	TGCAGCGTGGGGACTTATAACCCCCAAGAGACCCAGTACTTC
16	TRBV2	NA	NA	TRBJ1-5	CASSGGPGDSNQPQHF	TGTGCCAGCAGTGGGGGCCCCGGGGACAGCAATCAGCCCCAGCATTTT
15	TRBV18	NA	NA	TRBJ2-2	CASSPYYSNTGELFF	TGTGCCAGCTCACCATATTACTCGAACACCGGGGAGCTGTTTTTT
16	TRBV29-1	NA	TRBD2	TRBJ2-1	CSVDGRTSGISREQFF	TGCAGCGTTGACGGGAGGACTAGCGGGATTTCGAGGGAGCAGTTCTTC
14	TRBV9	NA	TRBD1	TRBJ1-2	CASSLGTGVGGYTF	TGTGCCAGCAGCCTCGGGACAGGGGTTGGTGGCTACACCTTC
15	TRBV6-1	NA	TRBD1	TRBJ1-2	CASRFRQGADYGYTF	TGTGCCAGCAGGTTCCGACAGGGGGCTGACTATGGCTACACCTTC
15	TRBV6-6	once	TRBD1	TRBJ1-3	CASLLRQGAGNTIYF	TGTGCCAGCCTGCTTAGACAGGGGGCTGGAAACACCATATATTTT
16	TRBV7-7	NA	NA	TRBJ2-3	CASSPLLGASTDTQYF	TGTGCCAGCAGCCCCCTGCTTGGGGCAAGCACAGATACGCAGTATTTT
12	TRBV9	NA	NA	TRBJ1-2	CASTGSNYGYTF	TGTGCCAGCACGGGCAGTAACTATGGCTACACCTTC
18	TRBV7-9	NA	TRBD2	TRBJ2-3	CASSLGLAGVRMADTQYF	TGTGCCAGCAGCCTGGGACTAGCGGGAGTAAGGATGGCAGATACGCAGTATTTT
13	TRBV29-1	NA	TRBD1	TRBJ1-1	CSVGQGLNTEAFF	TGCAGCGTGGGACAGGGTTTGAACACTGAAGCTTTCTTT
13	TRBV6-5	NA	TRBD1	TRBJ2-7	CASWDREVNEQYF	TGTGCCAGCTGGGACAGGGAAGTGAACGAGCAGTACTTC
16	TRBV18	NA	NA	TRBJ2-4	CASSSMHKVAKNIQYF	TGTGCCAGCTCATCGATGCACAAGGTAGCCAAAAACATTCAGTACTTC
17	TRBV21-1	once	NA	TRBJ2-2	CASSKAQAGPGTGELFF	TGTGCCAGCAGCAAAGCGCAGGCGGGGCCGGGCACCGGGGAGCTGTTTTTT
15	TRBV9	NA	TRBD1	TRBJ1-1	CASSVTGGWGTEAFF	TGTGCCAGCAGCGTTACAGGGGGTTGGGGTACTGAAGCTTTCTTT
16	TRBV4-2	NA	TRBD1	TRBJ2-2	CASSHGQGAPGGELFF	TGTGCCAGCAGCCACGGACAGGGGGCCCCGGGCGGGGAGCTGTTTTTT
11	TRBV27	NA	NA	TRBJ2-7	CATRQGYEQYF	TGTGCCACACGCCAGGGCTACGAGCAGTACTTC
12	TRBV10-3	NA	NA	TRBJ1-1	CAISESQTEAFF	TGTGCCATCAGTGAGTCCCAGACTGAAGCTTTCTTT
16	TRBV7-2	once	NA	TRBJ1-1	CASTPQPLRAGTEAFF	TGTGCCAGCACCCCCCAGCCACTGCGTGCTGGCACTGAAGCTTTCTTT
15	TRBV5-1	NA	NA	TRBJ1-1	CASSLQPGMNTEAFF	TGCGCCAGCAGCTTGCAGCCGGGTATGAACACTGAAGCTTTCTTT
13	TRBV4-2	NA	NA	TRBJ2-7	CASSLDLGHEQYF	TGTGCCAGCAGCTTGGATTTGGGGCACGAGCAGTACTTC
13	TRBV15	once	NA	TRBJ1-6	CATSRGSDSPLHF	TGTGCCACCAGCAGAGGGTCGGATTCACCCCTCCACTTT
13	TRBV19	NA	NA	TRBJ2-3	CASSTLAIDTQYF	TGTGCCAGTAGTACCCTAGCAATAGATACGCAGTATTTT
13	TRBV2	NA	TRBD2	TRBJ2-5	CATLGGTRETQYF	TGTGCCACCCTCGGGGGGACTCGAGAGACCCAGTACTTC
13	TRBV27	few	NA	TRBJ1-5	CASRGTGNQPQHF	TGTGCCAGCCGGGGAACGGGCAATCAGCCCCAGCATTTT
14	TRBV5-5	NA	NA	TRBJ1-1	CASSLMLGNTEAFF	TGTGCCAGCAGCTTGATGCTAGGGAACACTGAAGCTTTCTTT
15	TRBV27	NA	NA	TRBJ2-7	CASSFTGPNSYEQYF	TGTGCCAGCAGTTTCACAGGCCCGAACTCCTACGAGCAGTACTTC
12	TRBV18	NA	TRBD2	TRBJ2-7	CASSPGGGEQYF	TGTGCCAGCTCACCCGGGGGGGGCGAGCAGTACTTC
15	TRBV11-2	NA	NA	TRBJ2-3	CASSLGTGAVDTQYF	TGTGCCAGCAGCTTAGGGACTGGAGCCGTGGATACGCAGTATTTT
15	TRBV28	NA	TRBD1	TRBJ2-5	CASSSQDRVQETQYF	TGTGCCAGCAGTTCACAGGACAGGGTTCAAGAGACCCAGTACTTC
14	TRBV18	NA	NA	TRBJ2-1	CASSPSDINNEQFF	TGTGCCAGCTCACCATCCGACATCAACAATGAGCAGTTCTTC
14	TRBV6-5	NA	NA	TRBJ2-5	CASRPPGYRGTQYF	TGTGCCAGCAGACCCCCGGGCTACCGGGGGACCCAGTACTTC
14	TRBV28	NA	NA	TRBJ1-2	CASSSGPNGNGYTF	TGTGCCAGCAGTTCCGGTCCGAATGGTAATGGCTACACCTTC
14	TRBV7-2	NA	NA	TRBJ2-7	CASTPLGYSYEQYF	TGTGCCAGCACCCCCCTCGGGTATTCCTACGAGCAGTACTTC
18	TRBV11-3	NA	NA	TRBJ2-3	CASSLDGQGPLGTDTQYF	TGTGCCAGCAGCTTAGATGGGCAGGGCCCCTTAGGCACAGATACGCAGTATTTT
14	TRBV6-5	NA	TRBD1	TRBJ2-1	CASRTPGGYNEQFF	TGTGCCAGCAGGACTCCAGGGGGTTACAATGAGCAGTTCTTC
15	TRBV6-1	NA	TRBD2	TRBJ2-3	CASSVLAGVTDTQYF	TGTGCCAGCAGCGTTCTAGCGGGAGTCACAGATACGCAGTATTTT
15	TRBV25-1	NA	TRBD1	TRBJ1-1	CASSELGQGIGEAFF	TGTGCCAGCAGTGAACTTGGACAGGGGATCGGTGAAGCTTTCTTT
14	TRBV4-2	NA	NA	TRBJ1-1	CASSLHGANTEAFF	TGTGCCAGCAGCCTCCACGGCGCGAACACTGAAGCTTTCTTT
13	TRBV25-1	NA	NA	TRBJ2-2	CASSTSDTGELFF	TGTGCCAGCAGTACCAGTGACACCGGGGAGCTGTTTTTT
16	TRBV5-4	NA	NA	TRBJ2-5	CASSIAGTSYQETQYF	TGTGCCAGCAGCATAGCCGGGACATCGTACCAAGAGACCCAGTACTTC
14	TRBV19	few	TRBD1	TRBJ2-7	CASNNRGLTYEQYF	TGTGCCAGTAACAACAGGGGGCTGACCTACGAGCAGTACTTC
13	TRBV28	NA	NA	TRBJ1-4	CASRSSGAEKLFF	TGTGCCAGCAGGAGTTCCGGGGCTGAAAAACTGTTTTTT
17	TRBV7-8	NA	TRBD2	TRBJ2-3	CASSFQTAGVAPDTQYF	TGTGCCAGCAGCTTTCAAACAGCGGGGGTAGCCCCAGATACGCAGTATTTT
14	TRBV27	NA	TRBD2	TRBJ2-7	CASRLLAVSYEQYF	TGTGCCAGCCGCCTACTAGCGGTTTCCTACGAGCAGTACTTC
16	TRBV7-2	NA	NA	TRBJ2-3	CASISQGGAPPDTQYF	TGTGCCAGCATAAGCCAGGGGGGGGCTCCCCCAGATACGCAGTATTTT
13	TRBV29-1	NA	TRBD1	TRBJ1-4	CSAGGTGNEKLFF	TGCAGCGCTGGCGGGACAGGGAATGAAAAACTGTTTTTT
15	TRBV5-3	NA	NA	TRBJ2-3	CARSLGQGTTDTQYF	TGTGCCAGAAGCTTGGGGCAGGGGACAACAGATACGCAGTATTTT
15	TRBV5-1	NA	NA	TRBJ1-1	CASSLDRDPNTEAFF	TGCGCCAGCAGCTTGGACAGGGACCCGAACACTGAAGCTTTCTTT
14	TRBV5-6	NA	NA	TRBJ1-1	CASSLYGAVTEAFF	TGTGCCAGCAGCTTGTACGGGGCCGTCACTGAAGCTTTCTTT
14	TRBV4-2	NA	TRBD2	TRBJ2-7	CASSLEGTTYEQYF	TGTGCCAGCAGCTTAGAAGGGACTACCTACGAGCAGTACTTC
12	TRBV30	NA	NA	TRBJ1-3	CAWSASGNTIYF	TGTGCCTGGAGTGCATCAGGAAACACCATATATTTT
17	TRBV7-2	NA	NA	TRBJ2-7	CASSLDHGRVFVYEQYF	TGTGCCAGCAGCTTAGATCATGGCAGGGTTTTCGTCTACGAGCAGTACTTC
13	TRBV5-1	NA	NA	TRBJ2-7	CASSLVQSGEQYF	TGCGCCAGCAGCTTGGTACAGAGTGGCGAGCAGTACTTC
15	TRBV28	NA	NA	TRBJ2-3	CASITAASYTDTQYF	TGTGCCAGCATCACGGCGGCGAGTTACACAGATACGCAGTATTTT
14	TRBV30	few	TRBD1	TRBJ2-3	CAWSVQGGVGTQYF	TGTGCCTGGAGTGTACAGGGGGGAGTAGGAACGCAGTATTTT
13	TRBV10-3	few	TRBD2	TRBJ2-7	CAIKRERPYEQYF	TGTGCCATAAAGCGGGAGCGCCCCTACGAGCAGTACTTC